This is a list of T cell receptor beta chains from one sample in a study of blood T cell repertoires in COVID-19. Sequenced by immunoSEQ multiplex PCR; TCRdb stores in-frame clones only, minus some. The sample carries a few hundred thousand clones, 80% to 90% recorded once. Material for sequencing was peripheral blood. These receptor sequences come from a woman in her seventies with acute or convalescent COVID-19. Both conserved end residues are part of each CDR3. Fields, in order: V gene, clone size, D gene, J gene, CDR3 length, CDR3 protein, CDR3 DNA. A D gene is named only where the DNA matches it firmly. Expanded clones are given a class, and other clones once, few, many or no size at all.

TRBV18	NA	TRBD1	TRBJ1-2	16	CASSPQTGGINYGYTF	TGTGCCAGCTCACCCCAGACAGGGGGAATTAACTATGGCTACACCTTC
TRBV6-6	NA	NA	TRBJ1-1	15	CASSYSMEGNTEAFF	TGTGCCAGCAGTTACTCGATGGAGGGGAACACTGAAGCTTTCTTT
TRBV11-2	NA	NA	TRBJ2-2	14	CASSGTGYTGELFF	TGTGCCAGCAGCGGAACAGGGTACACCGGGGAGCTGTTTTTT
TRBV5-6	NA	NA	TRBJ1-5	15	CASSLLGRGNQPQHF	TGTGCCAGCAGCTTACTAGGGAGGGGCAATCAGCCCCAGCATTTT
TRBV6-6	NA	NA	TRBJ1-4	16	CASSLEAGTAYEKLFF	TGTGCCAGCAGTTTGGAGGCGGGGACGGCTTATGAAAAACTGTTTTTT
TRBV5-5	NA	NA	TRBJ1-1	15	CASSLIQGPNTEAFF	TGTGCCAGCAGCCTGATACAGGGACCGAACACTGAAGCTTTCTTT
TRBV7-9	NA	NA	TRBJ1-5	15	CASSLGELGNQPQHF	TGTGCCAGCAGCTTAGGCGAGTTGGGCAATCAGCCCCAGCATTTT
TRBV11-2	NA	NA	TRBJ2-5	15	CASSLGGPGRETQYF	TGTGCCAGCAGCTTGGGTGGGCCGGGGAGAGAGACCCAGTACTTC
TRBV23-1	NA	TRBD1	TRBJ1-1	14	CASSGRQGNTEAFF	TGCGCCAGCAGTGGGAGACAGGGGAACACTGAAGCTTTCTTT
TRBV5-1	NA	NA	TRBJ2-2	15	CASSVVAAGVRELFF	TGCGCCAGCAGCGTAGTTGCCGCAGGGGTCCGGGAGCTGTTTTTT
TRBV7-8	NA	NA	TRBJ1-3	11	CASSFQNTIYF	TGTGCCAGCAGCTTTCAAAACACCATATATTTT
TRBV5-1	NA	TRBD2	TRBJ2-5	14	CASKGLAYQETQYF	TGCGCCAGCAAGGGACTAGCGTATCAAGAGACCCAGTACTTC
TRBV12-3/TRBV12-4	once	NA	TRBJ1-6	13	CASSGLSNSPLHF	TGTGCCAGCAGCGGACTTTCTAATTCACCCCTCCACTTT
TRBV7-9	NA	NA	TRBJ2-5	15	CASSLGATYQETQYF	TGTGCCAGCAGCTTAGGGGCCACCTACCAAGAGACCCAGTACTTC
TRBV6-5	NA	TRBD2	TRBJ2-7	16	CASSYGTSGGTYEQYF	TGTGCCAGCAGTTACGGCACTAGCGGGGGGACCTACGAGCAGTACTTC
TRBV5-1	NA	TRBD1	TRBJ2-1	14	CASSPPLTGDEQFF	TGCGCCAGCAGCCCCCCTCTTACAGGGGATGAGCAGTTCTTC
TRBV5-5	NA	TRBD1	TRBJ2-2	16	CASSPYRGRNTGELFF	TGTGCCAGCAGCCCGTACAGGGGGCGGAACACCGGGGAGCTGTTTTTT
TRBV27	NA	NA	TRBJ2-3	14	CASTLDRSTDTQYF	TGTGCCAGCACTCTGGACAGAAGCACAGATACGCAGTATTTT
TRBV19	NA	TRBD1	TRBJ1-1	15	CASSTADRGRTEAFF	TGTGCCAGTAGTACGGCAGACAGGGGTCGCACTGAAGCTTTCTTT
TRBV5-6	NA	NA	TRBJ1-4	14	CASSPLGDNEKLFF	TGTGCCAGCAGCCCCCTCGGTGATAATGAAAAACTGTTTTTT
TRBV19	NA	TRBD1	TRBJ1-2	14	CASSSGTEVQGYTF	TGTGCCAGTAGTTCCGGGACAGAGGTTCAGGGCTACACCTTC
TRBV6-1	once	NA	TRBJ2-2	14	CASSELTVTGELFF	TGTGCCAGCAGTGAACTGACAGTCACCGGGGAGCTGTTTTTT
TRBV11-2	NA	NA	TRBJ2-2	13	CASQLVNTGELFF	TGTGCCAGCCAACTAGTGAACACCGGGGAGCTGTTTTTT
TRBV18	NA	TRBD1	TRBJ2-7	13	CASSQGQDYEQYF	TGTGCCAGCTCCCAAGGACAGGACTACGAGCAGTACTTC
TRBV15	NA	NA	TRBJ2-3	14	CATSRGQNTDTQYF	TGTGCCACCAGCAGAGGCCAGAACACAGATACGCAGTATTTT
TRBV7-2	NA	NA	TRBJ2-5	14	CASSYLRGGETQYF	TGTGCCAGCAGCTACCTTAGGGGGGGGGAGACCCAGTACTTC
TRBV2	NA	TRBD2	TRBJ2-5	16	CASSAYPSDRGGTQYF	TGTGCCAGCAGTGCTTACCCCTCCGACCGGGGGGGGACCCAGTACTTC
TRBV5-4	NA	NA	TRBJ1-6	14	CASSLAMRDSPLHF	TGTGCCAGCAGCTTGGCCATGCGAGATTCACCCCTCCACTTT
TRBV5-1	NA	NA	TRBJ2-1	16	CASSLASGRVYNEQFF	TGCGCCAGCAGCTTGGCGTCCGGCAGGGTTTACAATGAGCAGTTCTTC
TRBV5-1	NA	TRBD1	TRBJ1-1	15	CASRVVTGANTEAFF	TGCGCCAGCAGGGTAGTGACAGGGGCTAACACTGAAGCTTTCTTT
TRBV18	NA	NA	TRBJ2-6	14	CASSPAAGANVLTF	TGTGCCAGCTCACCAGCGGCTGGGGCCAACGTCCTGACTTTC
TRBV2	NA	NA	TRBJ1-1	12	CASSDVETEAFF	TGTGCCAGCAGTGACGTAGAGACTGAAGCTTTCTTT
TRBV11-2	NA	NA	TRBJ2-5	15	CASRDWSLSEETQYF	TGTGCCAGCAGGGATTGGAGCCTCTCGGAAGAGACCCAGTACTTC
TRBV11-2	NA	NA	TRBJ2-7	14	CASSFQPGQYEQYF	TGTGCCAGCAGCTTCCAGCCCGGACAGTACGAGCAGTACTTC
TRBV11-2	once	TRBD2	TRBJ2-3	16	CASSRTLPAGADTQYF	TGTGCCAGCAGCCGCACCCTCCCAGCGGGGGCAGATACGCAGTATTTT
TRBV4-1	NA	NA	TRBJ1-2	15	CASSPSEVANYGYTF	TGCGCCAGCAGCCCCAGTGAGGTAGCTAACTATGGCTACACCTTC
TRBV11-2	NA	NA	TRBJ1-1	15	CASGSDSVVTGEAFF	TGTGCCAGCGGCTCCGATTCGGTGGTCACGGGTGAAGCTTTCTTT
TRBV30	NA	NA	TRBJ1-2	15	CAWGPQVGRNYGYTF	TGTGCCTGGGGGCCCCAGGTTGGCAGGAACTATGGCTACACCTTC
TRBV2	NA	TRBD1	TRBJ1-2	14	CASMKDRWDYGYTF	TGTGCCAGCATGAAGGACAGGTGGGACTATGGCTACACCTTC